The TCR beta chain under discussion was sequenced for a study of blood T cells in healthy people across ages. V lost 6 bases to trimming and J lost 5 bases, with 16 bases between them. The CDR3 is 15 amino acids. Per the germline V gene, CDR1 is MNHNY and CDR2 is SVGAGI (reference sequence). Together with a sample-barcoded 5' primer, a J-beta primer mix was included in a second PCR lasting about 6 to 12 cycles. Each cDNA molecule received a tag from a template-switch adaptor that had 12 random nucleotides. TCRdb used MiXCR to reprocess the 5' RACE reads, holding one entry per CDR3 protein. Found here are 1.5 million to 2 million distinct CDR3 sequences, under 30% of them singletons; the top ten hold about 7.7%. Whenever a sample was processed, at least 7 million PBMCs were isolated. RNA extraction gave at least 5 micrograms of total RNA per sample.

The sample taken for sequencing was blood. This TCR was sampled from a woman under 40 in good health. The chain uses TRBV6-6 and TRBJ2-2; D gene ambiguous. CDR3 loop: CASRSDQARTGELFF. The CDR3 DNA is TGTGCCAGCAGATCAGACCAAGCGAGAACCGGGGAGCTGTTTTTT.